A single sample is the source of the 23 T cell receptor beta chains below, sequenced in a study of cytomegalovirus exposure and HLA in healthy donors. The PCR had 60 Vbeta and 13 Jbeta primers. Profiled with immunoSEQ multiplex PCR; TCRdb holds only in-frame clones, not every one. This sample carries 150,000 to 250,000 clones, approximately 79% of them seen once, and the ten largest clones take around 1.6%. The sequenced sample was PBMCs. The receptors were sampled from a girl aged 5 to 17 in good health and CMV-seropositive.

This sequence joins TRBV10-1 and TRBJ2-1, with D possibly being TRBD1 (6 bases). Germline V gives CDR1 WNHNN, CDR2 SYGVQD (reference sequence). V lost 2 bases, J lost 1 base, and 9 bases lay in between. This CDR3 has 15 amino acids. As DNA, the CDR3 is TGCGCCAGCAGTGAGGGTACAGGGTCCTACAATGAGCAGTTCTTC. This codes for CASSEGTGSYNEQFF.

The chain has TRBV7-9 and TRBJ1-1; 7 bases line up with TRBD1. This CDR3 is 13 amino acids long. CDR1 and CDR2 (germline): SEHNR, FQNEAQ (reference sequence). The V segment lost 4 bases and the J segment 6 bases; nucleotides outside the gene matches: 5. DNA of the CDR3: TGTGCCAGCAGCTCAGGGGGAGCGCCTGAAGCTTTCTTT. Amino acid sequence: CASSSGGAPEAFF.

The chain is built from TRBV15 and TRBJ1-2, with D tentatively TRBD1 (5 bases). The CDR3 contains 14 residues. Trimming shortened V by 3 bases and J by 7 bases, and 15 bases separated the two germline ends. CDR1 and CDR2 from the germline V gene are LNHNV and YYDKDF (reference sequence). In DNA, the CDR3 is TGTGCCACCAGCAGCGGCAGGGCAACTGGTGGCTACACCTTC. The encoded protein is CATSSGRATGGYTF.

This clone was seen more than once but under ten times. The chain joins TRBV4-1 to TRBJ2-1; TRBD2 might be the D (7 bases). CDR3 length equals 17 residues. Trimming removed 1 base from V and 2 bases from J, with 15 bases in between. CDR1 is MGHRA and CDR2 is YSYEKL in the germline V gene. The CDR3 coding sequence is TGCGCCAGCAGCCAAGGAAGGGGGGGGCTCGCCTACAATGAGCAGTTCTTC. Amino acids: CASSQGRGGLAYNEQFF.

J is TRBJ2-2 and V is TRBV25-1; D gene unclear. The germline V and J ends were trimmed by 7 bases and 1 base, with 10 bases remaining between them. The CDR3 totals 14 residues. The germline gives CDR1 MGHDK, CDR2 SYGVNS. The DNA for the CDR3 is TGTGCCAGCATGGAACAGAAGAACACCGGGGAGCTGTTTTTT. It translates to CASMEQKNTGELFF.

The chain joins TRBV6-1 to TRBJ1-1, with TRBD1 matching 9 bases. The V segment lost 6 bases and the J segment 2 bases; nucleotides outside the gene matches: 7. Germline values: CDR1 MNHNS, CDR2 SASEGT. There are 15 residues in the CDR3. This CDR3 reads CASSRLTGGNTEAFF. The CDR3 DNA is TGTGCCAGCAGCCGACTGACAGGGGGAAACACTGAAGCTTTCTTT.

In its sample, this clone was seen a few times. This sequence joins TRBV9 and TRBJ2-3, with D unclear. This CDR3 has 14 residues. V was trimmed by 1 base and J by 4 bases, leaving 10 bases between them. Per the germline V gene, CDR1 is SGDLS and CDR2 is YYNGEE. Here the CDR3 reads CASSVQIFADTQYF. CDR3 sequence (DNA): TGTGCCAGCAGCGTACAAATTTTTGCAGATACGCAGTATTTT.

The rearrangement links TRBV7-9 to TRBJ2-1; 8 bases map to TRBD2. CDR3 length: 17 residues. V was pared by 5 bases and J by 0 bases, with 9 bases of the junction left unmatched. From germline, CDR1 is SEHNR and CDR2 FQNEAQ (reference sequence). As DNA, the CDR3 is TGTGCCAGCAGCCACCCAATAGCGGGGAGCTCCTACAATGAGCAGTTCTTC. Encoded protein: CASSHPIAGSSYNEQFF.

For the CDR3, the DNA is TGTGCCAGCAGTTACTCGACAGAAGATACGCAGTATTTT. It codes for CASSYSTEDTQYF. The chain uses TRBV6-5 and TRBJ2-3; D is possibly TRBD1 (5 bases). The CDR3 has 13 residues. Trimming cost V 0 bases and J 5 bases, with 6 bases left between them. Per the germline V gene, CDR1 is MNHEY and CDR2 is SVGAGI.

V is TRBV12-5 and J is TRBJ1-6, with no clear D. V shed 3 bases and J shed 1 base, with 10 bases lying between them. Germline CDR1 and CDR2: LGHNT and FRNRAP. The CDR3 spans 16 residues. The CDR3 loop is CASGFLTSSYNSPLHF. CDR3 DNA sequence: TGTGCTAGTGGTTTCCTAACGAGTTCCTATAATTCACCCCTCCACTTT.

This chain uses TRBV11-3 with TRBJ2-7; D possibly corresponds to TRBD1 (6 bases). V shed 5 bases and J shed 7 bases, with 15 bases lying between them. Germline V gene lookup returns CDR1 SGHNT and CDR2 YENEEA. This CDR3 has 13 amino acids. The CDR3, as DNA: TGTGCCAGCAGCCCTGGTTGGGGGCGAGAGCAGTACTTC. It specifies CASSPGWGREQYF.

This clone has only a few counts. The rearrangement links TRBV18 to TRBJ1-5; possible D gene TRBD1, 5 bases. This CDR3 contains 13 residues. Deletions cut 4 bases from V and 6 bases from J, with 10 bases between. Germline V CDR1 and CDR2: KGHSH, LQKENI. The CDR3 sequence: CASSRGGSQPQHF. The CDR3 bases are TGTGCCAGCTCACGGGGGGGGAGTCAGCCCCAGCATTTT.

This chain uses TRBV6-1 with TRBJ1-6, with 9 bases matching TRBD1. This CDR3 spans 15 amino acids. Germline V lookup: CDR1 MNHNS, CDR2 SASEGT. Trimming took 1 base from V and 10 from J; bases not matched to a gene: 5. The DNA for the CDR3 is TGTGCCAGCAGTGAAGAGGGACAGGGAAGCTCACCCCTCCACTTT. The encoded protein is CASSEEGQGSSPLHF.

The CDR3 DNA follows: TGCGCCAGCAGCTTGGTTTGGACTAGCGGGGGGGCTGGAGAGACCCAGTACTTC. Its translation is CASSLVWTSGGAGETQYF. The chain recombines TRBV5-1 with TRBJ2-5; 15 bases match TRBD2. Per germline, CDR1 SGHRS and CDR2 YFSETQ. The CDR3 is 18 residues long. V was clipped by 0 bases and J by 4 bases; unmatched bases: 7. Full variable domain (outside the CDR3, taken from reference TRBV5-1 and TRBJ2-5): KAGVTQTPRYLIKTRGQQVTLSCSPISGHRSVSWYQQTPGQGLQFLFEYFSETQRNKGNFPGRFSGRQFSNSRSEMNVSTLELGDSALYLCASSLVWTSGGAGETQYFGPGTRLLVL.

The chain couples TRBV5-1 to TRBJ1-2; no firm D call. V dropped 0 bases and J dropped 2 bases, with 8 bases sitting between them. Per germline, CDR1 SGHRS and CDR2 YFSETQ. CDR3 length equals 14 residues. CDR3 DNA sequence: TGCGCCAGCAGCTTGGGATCCGGGAACTATGGCTACACCTTC. Translating gives CASSLGSGNYGYTF.

V and J are TRBV7-8 and TRBJ1-2, with 8 bases lining up with TRBD1. CDR3 length: 17 amino acids. In germline, CDR1 is SGHVS, CDR2 FQNEAQ. Germline trimming cut 1 base from V and 4 bases from J; bases unmatched to any gene: 11. The CDR3 DNA sequence: TGTGCCAGCAGCTTAGGGTCAGGGGGCAGTAAGGTCTATGGCTACACCTTC. This gives the protein CASSLGSGGSKVYGYTF.

The chain has TRBV5-6 and TRBJ2-1; no reliable D call. V lost 3 bases and J 0 bases, leaving 10 bases between the germline ends. Germline V gene sequence: CDR1 SGHDT, CDR2 YYEEEE. This CDR3 has 15 amino acids. This CDR3 is CASSSTVSSYNEQFF. The DNA for the CDR3 is TGTGCCAGCAGCTCGACTGTGAGCTCCTACAATGAGCAGTTCTTC.

This sequence joins TRBV6-5 and TRBJ2-5; 8 bases are a match to TRBD1. The CDR3 is made up of 15 amino acids. Germline CDR1 is MNHEY and CDR2 is SVGAGI. V trimming: 0 bases; J trimming: 3 bases; junction bases outside the gene matches: 3. CDR3 DNA sequence: TGTGCCAGCAGTTACTCTACAGGGGGGAAAGAGACCCAGTACTTC. Residues: CASSYSTGGKETQYF.

The chain couples TRBV10-2 to TRBJ1-1, with D possibly TRBD1 on 6 matching bases. The CDR3 spans 16 residues. From germline, CDR1 is WSHSY and CDR2 SAAADI. V gave up 3 bases and J gave up 0 bases, with 14 bases separating them. The CDR3 bases are TGCGCCAGCAGTGACTCAGGGAGGGACATGAACACTGAAGCTTTCTTT. Its translation: CASSDSGRDMNTEAFF.

J is TRBJ2-3 and V is TRBV6-4; D remains ambiguous. The CDR3 runs to 15 residues. Germline-derived CDR1 and CDR2 are MRHNA and SNTAGT. V lost 0 bases and J lost 2, with 9 bases in between. CDR3 sequence reads: CASSDSPEHTDTQYF. The CDR3 DNA sequence: TGTGCCAGCAGTGACTCTCCAGAACACACAGATACGCAGTATTTT.

This chain uses TRBV5-1 with TRBJ2-3, with 10 bases aligning to TRBD2. CDR1 is SGHRS, CDR2 YFSETQ, per germline. This CDR3 has 15 amino acids. After removal of 1 base from V and 2 bases from J, the junction contained 1 base not matched to a gene. CDR3 sequence (DNA): TGCGCCAGCAGCTTGACTAGCGGGGCCACAGATACGCAGTATTTT. This gives the protein CASSLTSGATDTQYF.

This chain uses TRBV19 with TRBJ2-7; 11 bases are shared with TRBD1. After removal of 6 bases from V and 6 bases from J, the junction contained 7 bases not matched to a gene. Germline lookup yields CDR1 LNHDA and CDR2 SQIVND (reference sequence). The CDR3 covers 14 residues. The CDR3 sequence: CASRETGTGGEQYF. DNA of the CDR3: TGTGCCAGTAGGGAAACCGGGACAGGGGGCGAGCAGTACTTC.

The chain uses TRBV21-1 and TRBJ1-2; the table calls TRBD1, which could not be checked here. TRBV21-1 is designated a pseudogene. The CDR3 length is 16 residues. The CDR3 loop is CASSKAGTTFRWGYTF. The CDR3 region has the DNA TGTGCCAGCAGCAAAGCCGGGACAACATTTCGCTGGGGCTACACCTTC.